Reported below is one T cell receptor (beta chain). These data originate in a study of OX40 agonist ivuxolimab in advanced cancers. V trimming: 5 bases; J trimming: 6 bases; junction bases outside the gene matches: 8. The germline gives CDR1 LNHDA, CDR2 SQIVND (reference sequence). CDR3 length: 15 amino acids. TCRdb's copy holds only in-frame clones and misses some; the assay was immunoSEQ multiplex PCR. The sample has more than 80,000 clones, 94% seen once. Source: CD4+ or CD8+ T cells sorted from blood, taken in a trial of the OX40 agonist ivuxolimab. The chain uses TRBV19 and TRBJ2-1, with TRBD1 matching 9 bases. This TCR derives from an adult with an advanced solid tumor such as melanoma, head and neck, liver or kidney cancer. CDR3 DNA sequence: TGTGCCAGTAGTCTATCGACAGGGGGGGGCAATGAGCAGTTCTTC. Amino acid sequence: CASSLSTGGGNEQFF.